This TCR beta chain was sequenced for a study of blood T cell repertoires in COVID-19. Germline V lookup: CDR1 GTSNPN, CDR2 SVGIG (reference sequence). V lost 4 bases and J lost 7; bases outside the gene matches: 3. CDR3 length: 11 amino acids. Method: immunoSEQ multiplex PCR; TCRdb's copy keeps in-frame clones and lacks some. Seen here are 40,000 to 55,000 clones, 82% observed once, and the top ten hold over 4%. The sequence came from a woman between 70 and 85 years old with acute or convalescent COVID-19. The sample was peripheral blood. The gene calls are TRBV30 and TRBJ1-1; 7 nucleotides align to TRBD1. The CDR3 here is CAWKRDSEAFF. For the CDR3, the DNA is TGTGCCTGGAAACGGGACAGTGAAGCTTTCTTT.